Sequencing of this T cell receptor beta chain was carried out in a study of Graves' ophthalmopathy and Graves' hyperthyroidism. This clonotype was detected a few times. Beta-chain TCR CDR3 regions were amplified from RNA transcripts. Amplification began with first-round RT-PCR using HTBI primers, then second-round multiplex PCR was performed. TCRdb redid the calling of the multiplex PCR reads with MiXCR, one entry per CDR3 protein. The table lists under 800,000 distinct CDR3 sequences, over 20% of them singletons, with around 7% in the top ten. This CDR3 region has 14 residues. The V end was cut by 5 bases, the J end by 4 bases, with 9 bases between. Germline loops: CDR1 SGHAT, CDR2 FQNNGV.

This clonotype originated in a woman aged 18 to 35 with stable Graves' hyperthyroidism. Some clones in this sample may be carry-over from other donors' samples. This chain joins TRBV11-2 and TRBJ1-6; D unresolved. The specimen was peripheral blood. The CDR3 DNA is TGTGCCAGCAGCCGGGTGGCATATAATTCACCCCTCCACTTT. Translation gives CASSRVAYNSPLHF.